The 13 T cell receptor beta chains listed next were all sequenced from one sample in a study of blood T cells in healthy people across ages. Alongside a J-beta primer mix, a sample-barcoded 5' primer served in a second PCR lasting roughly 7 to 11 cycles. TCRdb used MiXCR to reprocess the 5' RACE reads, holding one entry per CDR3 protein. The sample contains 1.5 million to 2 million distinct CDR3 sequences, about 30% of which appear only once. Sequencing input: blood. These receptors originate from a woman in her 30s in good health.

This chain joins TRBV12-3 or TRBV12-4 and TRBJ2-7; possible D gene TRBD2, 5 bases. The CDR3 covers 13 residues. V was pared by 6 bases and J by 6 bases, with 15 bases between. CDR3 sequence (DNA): TGTGCCAGCAGCGCCTCGAGGGATGGCGAGCAGTACTTC. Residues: CASSASRDGEQYF.

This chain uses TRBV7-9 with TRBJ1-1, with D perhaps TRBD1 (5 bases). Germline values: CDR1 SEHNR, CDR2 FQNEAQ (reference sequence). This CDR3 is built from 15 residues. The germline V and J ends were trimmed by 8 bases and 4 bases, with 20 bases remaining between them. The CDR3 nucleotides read TGTGCCAGCCTCCCCACGAGCACGGGGGGCACTGAAGCTTTCTTT. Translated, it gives CASLPTSTGGTEAFF.

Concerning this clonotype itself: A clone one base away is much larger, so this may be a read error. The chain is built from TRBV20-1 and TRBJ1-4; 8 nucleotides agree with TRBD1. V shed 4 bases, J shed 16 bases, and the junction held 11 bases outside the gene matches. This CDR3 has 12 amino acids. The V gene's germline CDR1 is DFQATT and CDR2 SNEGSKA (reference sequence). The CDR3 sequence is CSATTPGQARFF. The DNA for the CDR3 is TGCAGTGCTACAACTCCGGGACAGGCACGGTTTTTT.

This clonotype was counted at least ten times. The CDR3 DNA is TGTGCCAGCAGTTACTCGAGTTGGCTAGCCGGGACAGATACGCAGTATTTT. Amino acid sequence: CASSYSSWLAGTDTQYF. The chain uses TRBV6-5 and TRBJ2-3, with a weak D call TRBD2 (5 bases). CDR3 length equals 17 residues. Germline CDR1 reads MNHEY; CDR2 reads SVGAGI. V lost 0 bases and J lost 3, with 16 bases in between.

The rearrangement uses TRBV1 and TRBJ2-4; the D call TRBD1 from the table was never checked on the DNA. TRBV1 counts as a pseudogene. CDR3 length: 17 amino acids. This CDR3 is CTSSQKRGASTKNIQYF. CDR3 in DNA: TGCACCAGCAGTCAAAAACGGGGGGCTTCGACCAAAAACATTCAGTACTTC.

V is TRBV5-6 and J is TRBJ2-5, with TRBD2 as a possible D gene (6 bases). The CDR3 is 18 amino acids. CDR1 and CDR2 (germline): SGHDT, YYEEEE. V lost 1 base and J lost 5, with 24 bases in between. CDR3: CASSLSTLSGQISETQYF. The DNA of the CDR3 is TGTGCCAGCAGCTTGTCGACCCTAAGCGGGCAGATTAGCGAGACCCAGTACTTC.

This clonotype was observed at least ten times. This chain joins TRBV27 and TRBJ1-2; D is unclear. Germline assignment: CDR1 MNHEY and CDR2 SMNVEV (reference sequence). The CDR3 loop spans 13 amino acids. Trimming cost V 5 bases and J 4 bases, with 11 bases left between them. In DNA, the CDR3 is TGTGCCAGCAGTCTCCCGCGAGGCTATGGCTACACCTTC. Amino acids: CASSLPRGYGYTF.

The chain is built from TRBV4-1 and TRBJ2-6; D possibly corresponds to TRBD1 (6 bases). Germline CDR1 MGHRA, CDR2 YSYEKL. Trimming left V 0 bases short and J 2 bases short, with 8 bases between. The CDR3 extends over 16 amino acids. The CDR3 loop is CASSQEGGPGANVLTF. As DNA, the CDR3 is TGCGCCAGCAGCCAAGAAGGGGGTCCTGGGGCCAACGTCCTGACTTTC.

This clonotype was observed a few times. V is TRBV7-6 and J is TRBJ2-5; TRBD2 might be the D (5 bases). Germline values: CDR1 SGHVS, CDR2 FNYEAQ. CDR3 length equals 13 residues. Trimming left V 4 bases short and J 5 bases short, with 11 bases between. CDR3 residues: CASSSLDGETQYF. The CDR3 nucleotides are TGTGCCAGCAGCTCACTAGACGGGGAGACCCAGTACTTC.

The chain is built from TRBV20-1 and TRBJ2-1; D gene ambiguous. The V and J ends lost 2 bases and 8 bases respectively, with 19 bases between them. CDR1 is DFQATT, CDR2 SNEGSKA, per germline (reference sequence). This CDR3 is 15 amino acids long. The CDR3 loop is CSARPADLTHHEQFF. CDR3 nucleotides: TGCAGTGCTAGACCGGCGGACCTGACCCACCATGAGCAGTTCTTC.

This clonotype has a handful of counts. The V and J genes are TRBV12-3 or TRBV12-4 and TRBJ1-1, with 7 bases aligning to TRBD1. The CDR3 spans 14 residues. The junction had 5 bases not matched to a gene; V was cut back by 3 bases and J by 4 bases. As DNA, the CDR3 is TGTGCCAGCAGTTTGAGGGGGCTGGGCACTGAAGCTTTCTTT. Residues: CASSLRGLGTEAFF.

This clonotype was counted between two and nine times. The CDR3 DNA sequence: TGTGCCAGCAGACAAACCTGGGGATCCCAAGAGACCCAGTACTTC. It encodes CASRQTWGSQETQYF. This chain links TRBV4-2 with TRBJ2-5, with D hard to call. The CDR3 loop spans 15 amino acids. Per the germline V gene, CDR1 is LGHNA and CDR2 is YNFKEQ. With 6 bases removed from V and 1 base from J, the gap between germline ends came to 15 bases.

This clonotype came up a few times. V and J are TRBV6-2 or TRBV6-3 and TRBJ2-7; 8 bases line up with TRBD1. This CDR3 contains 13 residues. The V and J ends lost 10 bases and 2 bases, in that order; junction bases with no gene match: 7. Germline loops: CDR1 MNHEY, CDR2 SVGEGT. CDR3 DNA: TGTGCCATCTCCGGGACAGGAACCTACGAGCAGTACTTC. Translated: CAISGTGTYEQYF.